A single sample gave rise to the 28 T cell receptor beta chains below, sequenced in a study of blood T cell repertoires in COVID-19. Clones were read by immunoSEQ multiplex PCR, and TCRdb kept only the in-frame ones, dropping some. In the table there are roughly 200,000 clones, about 80% of which are singletons. Sequenced sample: PBMCs or T cells enriched from blood (not recorded which). These receptors originate from an older woman with acute COVID-19.

This clone has only a few counts. The chain employs TRBV5-1 and TRBJ1-1; a weak D match, TRBD1 (6 bases). The germline V gene encodes CDR1 SGHRS and CDR2 YFSETQ. The CDR3 loop spans 14 amino acids. V gave up 4 bases and J gave up 1 base, with 11 bases separating them. The chain's CDR3 is CASSLRTENTEAFF. DNA for the CDR3: TGCGCCAGCAGCCTACGGACAGAGAACACTGAAGCTTTCTTT.

The V and J genes are TRBV5-1 and TRBJ1-1; 8 nucleotides agree with TRBD1. V lost 0 bases and J lost 0; bases outside the gene matches: 4. CDR1 is SGHRS, CDR2 YFSETQ, per germline. The CDR3 extends over 16 amino acids. CDR3 DNA: TGCGCCAGCAGCTTGGGGCAGGGGGCTTTGAACACTGAAGCTTTCTTT. Its translation: CASSLGQGALNTEAFF.

The chain is built from TRBV19 and TRBJ1-2; D is ambiguous. V lost 7 bases and J lost 6, with 21 bases in between. This CDR3 region has 15 residues. The germline V gene has CDR1 LNHDA and CDR2 SQIVND (reference sequence). For the CDR3, the DNA is TGTGCCAGTAACACGGGAAGGCCTATAAAAGATGGCTACACCTTC. This gives the protein CASNTGRPIKDGYTF.

A few counts support this clone. This chain links TRBV6-5 with TRBJ1-6, with D uncertain. The length of the CDR3 is 15 residues. Germline loops: CDR1 MNHEY, CDR2 SVGAGI. V lost 6 bases and J lost 12, with 21 bases in between. The CDR3 coding sequence is TGTGCCAGCAGCGGGATGTCAGGATACCGCCAACCCCTCCACTTT. Protein: CASSGMSGYRQPLHF.

The J gene is TRBJ1-1, the V gene TRBV7-2, with 9 nucleotides matching TRBD1. The CDR3 has 18 residues. With V trimmed by 2 bases and J by 2 bases, 12 bases remained unmatched. The germline CDR1 and CDR2 sequences are SGHTA and FQGNSA. This CDR3 reads CASSLMAPTGGLNTEAFF. The CDR3 DNA follows: TGTGCCAGCAGCTTAATGGCTCCTACAGGGGGCTTAAACACTGAAGCTTTCTTT.

In this sample, this clone turned up once. This sequence joins TRBV4-1 and TRBJ1-1; 7 positions match TRBD1. Losses at the gene ends were 3 bases for V and 1 base for J; bases not matched to a gene: 5. Looked up from germline, CDR1 is MGHRA and CDR2 is YSYEKL. The CDR3 is made up of 15 amino acids. CDR3 in DNA: TGCGCCAGCAGCCAGCAGACAGGGAGGAACACTGAAGCTTTCTTT. Its translation is CASSQQTGRNTEAFF.

The rearrangement uses TRBV5-1 and TRBJ2-2; 9 bases are shared with TRBD1. J was trimmed by 5 bases and V by 0 bases; bases with no gene match: 8. The CDR3 sequence is 17 residues long. Germline lookup yields CDR1 SGHRS and CDR2 YFSETQ. In DNA form, the CDR3 reads TGCGCCAGCAGCTTGGCCGTTGGACAGGGGAATACCGGGGAGCTGTTTTTT. Amino acids: CASSLAVGQGNTGELFF.

The chain is built from TRBV9 and TRBJ1-1, with TRBD1 identical over 7 bases. Germline trimming cut 1 base from V and 4 bases from J; bases unmatched to any gene: 7. This CDR3 has 15 residues. From germline, CDR1 is SGDLS and CDR2 YYNGEE. CDR3 region: CASSVSGQGGTEAFF. The CDR3 DNA is TGTGCCAGCAGCGTATCAGGGCAGGGGGGCACTGAAGCTTTCTTT. Full variable domain (missing parts from reference TRBV9 and TRBJ1-1): DSGVTQTPKHLITATGQRVTLRCSPRSGDLSVYWYQQSLDQGLQFLIQYYNGEERAKGNILERFSAQQFPDLHSELNLSSLELGDSALYFCASSVSGQGGTEAFFGQGTRLTVV.

The V call is TRBV5-5, the J call TRBJ1-1, with no clear D. The CDR3 contains 16 residues. The V gene lost 0 bases and the J gene lost 4 bases, with 16 bases spanning the gap. Germline CDR1 reads SGHKS; CDR2 reads YYEKEE (reference sequence). The CDR3 reads CASSLAAAHQGTEAFF. The CDR3 nucleotides read TGTGCCAGCAGCTTGGCTGCGGCGCATCAAGGCACTGAAGCTTTCTTT.

The rearrangement uses TRBV19 and TRBJ1-5, with D possibly matching TRBD1 (5 bases). The CDR3 contains 14 residues. CDR1 LNHDA and CDR2 SQIVND come from the germline V gene (reference sequence). Trimming removed 7 bases from V and 4 bases from J, with 14 bases in between. CDR3 sequence (DNA): TGTGCCAGTATTTCGAGGGACTCAAATCAGCCCCAGCATTTT. It is translated as CASISRDSNQPQHF.

This clone has a single count. The V and J genes are TRBV4-1 and TRBJ1-3; D unclear. The germline V and J ends were trimmed by 3 bases and 0 bases, with 12 bases remaining between them. This CDR3 is built from 16 residues. The germline V gene encodes CDR1 MGHRA and CDR2 YSYEKL. The CDR3 bases are TGCGCCAGCAGCCACACCCACGGGAGCTCTGGAAACACCATATATTTT. Residues: CASSHTHGSSGNTIYF.

This chain links TRBV6-2 or TRBV6-3 with TRBJ1-4, with D possibly TRBD1 on 6 matching bases. Germline V gene sequence: CDR1 MNHEY, CDR2 SVGEGT. The CDR3 length is 15 residues. Trimming took off 4 bases at V and 7 bases at J, with 16 bases between the two ends. The DNA for the CDR3 is TGTGCCAGCAGTTCATCCGGGACAAGGGCTGAAAAACTGTTTTTT. As protein: CASSSSGTRAEKLFF.

This clone was counted only a few times. The chain carries TRBV5-8 and TRBJ2-1; 8 bases match TRBD1. Germline V lookup: CDR1 SGHTS, CDR2 YDEGEE. V shed 1 base, J shed 8 bases, and the junction held 5 bases outside the gene matches. CDR3 size: 14 residues. The CDR3, as DNA: TGTGCCAGCAGCTTGTACAGGGGGATGGATGAGCAGTTCTTC. Translation gives CASSLYRGMDEQFF. Variable domain in full (rest from reference TRBV5-8 and TRBJ2-1): EAGVTQSPTHLIKTRGQQATLRCSPISGHTSVYWYQQALGLGLQFLLWYDEGEERNRGNFPPRFSGRQFPNYSSELNVNALELEDSALYLCASSLYRGMDEQFFGPGTRLTVL.

The CDR3 nucleotides are TGTGCCATGCAACCGACCGGGAGCATTCAGTACTTC. Protein: CAMQPTGSIQYF. The chain is built from TRBV10-3 and TRBJ2-4; TRBD2 is a possible D gene (6 bases). This CDR3 spans 12 amino acids. In germline, CDR1 is ENHRY, CDR2 SYGVKD. V dropped 9 bases and J dropped 9 bases, with 15 bases sitting between them.

This clone was found once. The chain links TRBV12-3 or TRBV12-4 to TRBJ1-2, with 7 bases fitting TRBD1. The CDR3 extends over 12 amino acids. J was trimmed by 5 bases and V by 6 bases; bases with no gene match: 3. CDR3 sequence: CASSKGAYGYTF. CDR3 nucleotide sequence: TGTGCCAGCAGCAAGGGGGCTTATGGCTACACCTTC.

The genes are TRBV18 and TRBJ2-5, with D possibly TRBD1 on 6 matching bases. CDR1 is KGHSH, CDR2 LQKENI, per germline. This CDR3 spans 15 amino acids. V shed 5 bases and J shed 7 bases, with 20 bases lying between them. CDR3 sequence reads: CASSSGTPQEGTQYF. CDR3 in DNA: TGTGCCAGCTCATCCGGGACACCCCAAGAAGGGACCCAGTACTTC.

This clone was detected only a few times. The V gene is TRBV6-1, the J gene TRBJ1-4; D unresolved. This CDR3 contains 14 residues. Germline assignment: CDR1 MNHNS and CDR2 SASEGT. Trimming shortened V by 3 bases and J by 4 bases, and 9 bases separated the two germline ends. The DNA for the CDR3 is TGTGCCAGCAGTGATAAGGCGGTTAATGAAAAACTGTTTTTT. As protein: CASSDKAVNEKLFF.

The chain uses TRBV4-3 and TRBJ1-1, with D tentatively TRBD1 (5 bases). The ends were cut back, 7 bases at V and 1 base at J, with 10 bases in the middle. Germline V CDR1 and CDR2: LGHNA, YSLEER. The CDR3 loop spans 13 amino acids. The CDR3 DNA reads as TGCGCCAGCACCTCCCAGGGGAACACTGAAGCTTTCTTT. It encodes CASTSQGNTEAFF.

This clone was seen repeatedly, ten times or more. This chain uses TRBV7-7 with TRBJ2-5; 13 bases line up with TRBD2. The CDR3 length is 15 residues. J was trimmed by 4 bases and V by 1 base; bases with no gene match: 0. The germline gives CDR1 SSHAT, CDR2 FNYEAQ (reference sequence). The CDR3 protein is CASSLGTSGRETQYF. The CDR3 DNA sequence: TGTGCCAGCAGCTTAGGGACTAGCGGGAGAGAGACCCAGTACTTC. The whole variable domain, filled in from reference TRBV7-7 and TRBJ2-5, reads GAGVSQSPRYKVTKRGQDVTLRCDPISSHATLYWYQQALGQGPEFLTYFNYEAQPDKSGLPSDRFSAERPEGSISTLTIQRTEQRDSAMYRCASSLGTSGRETQYFGPGTRLLVL.

CDR3 amino acids: CASSTGGSGSREQYF. As DNA, the CDR3 is TGTGCCAGTAGTACAGGAGGTAGCGGGAGTCGTGAGCAGTACTTC. V gene TRBV19 combines with J gene TRBJ2-7; 9 bases match TRBD2. The CDR3 sequence is 15 residues long. Germline CDR1 and CDR2: LNHDA and SQIVND (reference sequence). Trimming cost V 4 bases and J 7 bases; bases outside gene matches: 11.

This clone appeared a few times. V usage is TRBV19 and J usage is TRBJ1-5, with 10 bases lining up with TRBD1. The junction had 6 bases not matched to a gene; V was cut back by 5 bases and J by 5 bases. This CDR3 spans 15 amino acids. CDR1 and CDR2 (germline): LNHDA, SQIVND (reference sequence). DNA of the CDR3: TGTGCCAGTAGTGGTGGGACAGGGGAAGATCAGCCCCAGCATTTT. Translated, it gives CASSGGTGEDQPQHF.

The chain recombines TRBV7-2 with TRBJ2-7, with 9 positions matching TRBD1. V gave up 5 bases and J gave up 6 bases; unmatched junction bases: 14. This CDR3 is 16 amino acids long. Germline CDR1 is SGHTA and CDR2 is FQGNSA. The CDR3 DNA is TGTGCCAGCAGCCCCACCGGGACAGGGAGGTTAGGCGAGCAGTACTTC. Amino acid sequence: CASSPTGTGRLGEQYF.

The genes are TRBV6-5 and TRBJ1-5, with 8 bases fitting TRBD1. The trim removed 4 bases at V and 2 bases at J, leaving 7 bases unmatched. Germline CDR1 reads MNHEY; CDR2 reads SVGAGI. The CDR3 runs to 16 residues. CDR3 sequence reads: CASSSTQGAGNQPQHF. The CDR3 DNA is TGTGCCAGCAGTTCTACTCAGGGGGCTGGCAATCAGCCCCAGCATTTT.

This chain's CDR3 is CASAATVNEQFF. CDR3 sequence (DNA): TGCGCCAGCGCGGCGACAGTTAATGAGCAGTTCTTC. The J gene is TRBJ2-1, the V gene TRBV10-2; D is perhaps TRBD1 (5 bases). V lost 8 bases, J lost 7 bases, and 12 bases lay in between. This CDR3 region has 12 residues. CDR1 and CDR2 from the germline V gene are WSHSY and SAAADI.

The chain links TRBV6-5 to TRBJ1-1; D possibly corresponds to TRBD1 (5 bases). The CDR3 length is 15 residues. Germline V gives CDR1 MNHEY, CDR2 SVGAGI. V lost 0 bases and J lost 5, with 13 bases in between. Written as DNA, the CDR3 is TGTGCCAGCAGTTACTCGGCCCCGGGGGATACTGAAGCTTTCTTT. This sequence encodes CASSYSAPGDTEAFF.

The V call is TRBV6-5, the J call TRBJ2-7; no clear D gene. This CDR3 is built from 13 residues. Germline CDR1 and CDR2: MNHEY and SVGAGI. V was cut by 6 bases and J by 5 bases, with 14 bases left in between. The CDR3 spells CASRNPPADEQYF. For the CDR3, the DNA is TGTGCCAGCAGAAACCCCCCGGCGGACGAGCAGTACTTC.

The chain links TRBV7-9 to TRBJ2-1, with D possibly being TRBD1 (6 bases). Trimming removed 2 bases at V and 7 bases at J, with 15 bases between. This CDR3 is built from 15 residues. In germline, CDR1 is SEHNR, CDR2 FQNEAQ (reference sequence). This CDR3 reads CASSLRGHLGNEQFF. Here the CDR3 DNA reads TGTGCCAGCAGCTTACGGGGACACTTGGGTAATGAGCAGTTCTTC.

This chain uses TRBV25-1 with TRBJ1-1; TRBD1 is a possible D gene (5 bases). This CDR3 is built from 13 residues. CDR1 is MGHDK and CDR2 is SYGVNS in the germline V gene. V gave up 8 bases and J gave up 10 bases, with 20 bases separating them. Here the CDR3 reads CASADLRTSGAFF. The CDR3 DNA sequence: TGTGCCAGCGCCGATCTCAGGACATCGGGAGCTTTCTTT.